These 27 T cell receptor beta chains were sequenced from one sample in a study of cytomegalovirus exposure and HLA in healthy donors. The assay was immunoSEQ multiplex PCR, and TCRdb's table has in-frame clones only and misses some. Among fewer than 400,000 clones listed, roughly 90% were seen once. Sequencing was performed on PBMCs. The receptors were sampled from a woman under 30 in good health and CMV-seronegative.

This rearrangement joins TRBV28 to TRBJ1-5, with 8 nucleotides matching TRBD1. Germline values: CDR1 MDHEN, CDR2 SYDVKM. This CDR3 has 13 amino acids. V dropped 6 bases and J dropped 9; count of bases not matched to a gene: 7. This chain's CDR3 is CASRDRDRRPQHF. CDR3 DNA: TGTGCCAGCAGGGACAGGGACAGAAGGCCCCAGCATTTT.

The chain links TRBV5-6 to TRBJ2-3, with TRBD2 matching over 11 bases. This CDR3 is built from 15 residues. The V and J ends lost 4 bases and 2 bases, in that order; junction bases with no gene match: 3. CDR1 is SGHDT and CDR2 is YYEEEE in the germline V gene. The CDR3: CASSRLAGHTDTQYF. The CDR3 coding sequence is TGTGCCAGCAGCAGACTAGCGGGACACACAGATACGCAGTATTTT.

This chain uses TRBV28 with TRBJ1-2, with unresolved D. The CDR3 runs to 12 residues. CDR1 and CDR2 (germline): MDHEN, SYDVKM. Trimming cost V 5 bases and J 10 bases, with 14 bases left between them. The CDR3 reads CASSINSRSYTF. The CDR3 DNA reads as TGTGCCAGCAGTATCAACAGTAGATCCTACACCTTC.

The CDR3 reads CASSSGQFNVLTF. The DNA for the CDR3 is TGTGCCAGCAGCTCGGGACAGTTCAACGTCCTGACTTTC. The chain is built from TRBV25-1 and TRBJ2-6, with 7 bases lining up with TRBD1. The V gene's germline CDR1 is MGHDK and CDR2 SYGVNS. The CDR3 spans 13 residues. The junction had 5 bases not matched to a gene; V was cut back by 6 bases and J by 9 bases.

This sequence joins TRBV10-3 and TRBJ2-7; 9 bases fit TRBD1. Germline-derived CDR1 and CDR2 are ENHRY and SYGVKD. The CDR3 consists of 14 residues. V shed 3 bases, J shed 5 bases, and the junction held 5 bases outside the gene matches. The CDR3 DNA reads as TGTGCCATCAGTGATTTGGGACAGGGCGACGAGCAGTACTTC. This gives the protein CAISDLGQGDEQYF.

The CDR3 is CAGRDRASTGELFF. The CDR3 coding sequence is TGTGCCGGTCGGGACAGGGCCTCCACCGGGGAGCTGTTTTTT. The V call is TRBV6-1, the J call TRBJ2-2; 9 nucleotides agree with TRBD1. The CDR3 runs 14 residues. Per germline, CDR1 MNHNS and CDR2 SASEGT. The J segment lost 4 bases and the V segment lost 11 bases, leaving 8 bases of the junction unmatched.

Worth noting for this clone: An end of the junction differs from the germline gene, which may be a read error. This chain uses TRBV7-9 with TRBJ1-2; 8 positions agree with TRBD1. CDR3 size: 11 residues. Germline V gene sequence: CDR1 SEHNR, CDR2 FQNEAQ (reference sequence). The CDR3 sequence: CASSSPTGAVF. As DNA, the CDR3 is TGTGCCAGCAGCTCCCCGACAGGGGCCGTGTTC.

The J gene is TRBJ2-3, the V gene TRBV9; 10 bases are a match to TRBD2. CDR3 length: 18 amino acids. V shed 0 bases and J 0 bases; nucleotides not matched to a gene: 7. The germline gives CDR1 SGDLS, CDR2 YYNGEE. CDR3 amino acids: CASSVVASGSSSTDTQYF. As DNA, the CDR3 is TGTGCCAGCAGCGTAGTGGCTAGCGGGAGTTCTAGCACAGATACGCAGTATTTT.

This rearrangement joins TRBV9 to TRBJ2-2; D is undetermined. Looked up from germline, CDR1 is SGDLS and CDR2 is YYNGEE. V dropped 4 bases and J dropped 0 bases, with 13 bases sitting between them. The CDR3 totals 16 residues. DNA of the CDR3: TGTGCCAGCAGCCCCCAGGTCACCCCGAACACCGGGGAGCTGTTTTTT. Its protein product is CASSPQVTPNTGELFF.

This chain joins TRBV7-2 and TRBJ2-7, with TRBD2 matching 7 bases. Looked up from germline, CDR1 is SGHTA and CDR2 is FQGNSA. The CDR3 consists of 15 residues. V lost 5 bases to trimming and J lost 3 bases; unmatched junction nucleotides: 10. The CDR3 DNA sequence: TGTGCCAGCAGCATACGACCGGGAGGAGACTACGAGCAGTACTTC. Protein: CASSIRPGGDYEQYF.

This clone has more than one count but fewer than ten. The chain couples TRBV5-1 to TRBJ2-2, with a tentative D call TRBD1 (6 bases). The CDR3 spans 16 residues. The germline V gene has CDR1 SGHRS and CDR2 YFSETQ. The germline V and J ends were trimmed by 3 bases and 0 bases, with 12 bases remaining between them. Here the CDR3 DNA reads TGCGCCAGCAGCTCCCAGGGGATCGCGAACACCGGGGAGCTGTTTTTT. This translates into CASSSQGIANTGELFF.

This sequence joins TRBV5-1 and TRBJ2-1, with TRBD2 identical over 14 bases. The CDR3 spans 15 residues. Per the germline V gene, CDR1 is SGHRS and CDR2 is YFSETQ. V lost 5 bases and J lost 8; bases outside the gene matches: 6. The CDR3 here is CASRAGTSGSYEQFF. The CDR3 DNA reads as TGCGCCAGCAGGGCCGGGACTAGCGGGAGCTATGAGCAGTTCTTC.

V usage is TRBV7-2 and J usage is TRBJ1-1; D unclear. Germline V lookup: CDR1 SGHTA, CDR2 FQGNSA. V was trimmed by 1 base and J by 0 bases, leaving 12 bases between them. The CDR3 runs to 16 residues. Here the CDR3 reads CASSLEPGTVNTEAFF. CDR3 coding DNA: TGTGCCAGCAGCTTAGAACCGGGAACAGTGAACACTGAAGCTTTCTTT.

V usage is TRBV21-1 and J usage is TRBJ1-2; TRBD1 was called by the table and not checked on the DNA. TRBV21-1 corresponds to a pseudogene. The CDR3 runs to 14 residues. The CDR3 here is CASSKGDRGYGYTF. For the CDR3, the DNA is TGTGCCAGCAGCAAGGGGGACAGGGGTTACGGCTACACCTTC.

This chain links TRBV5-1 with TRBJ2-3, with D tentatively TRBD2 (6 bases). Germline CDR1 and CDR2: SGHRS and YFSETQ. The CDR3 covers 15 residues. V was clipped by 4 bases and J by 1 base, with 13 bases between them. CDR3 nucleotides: TGCGCCAGCAGCCCGGAGGGAGTGGGCACAGATACGCAGTATTTT. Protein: CASSPEGVGTDTQYF. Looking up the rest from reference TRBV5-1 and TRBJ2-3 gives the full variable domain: KAGVTQTPRYLIKTRGQQVTLSCSPISGHRSVSWYQQTPGQGLQFLFEYFSETQRNKGNFPGRFSGRQFSNSRSEMNVSTLELGDSALYLCASSPEGVGTDTQYFGPGTRLTVL.

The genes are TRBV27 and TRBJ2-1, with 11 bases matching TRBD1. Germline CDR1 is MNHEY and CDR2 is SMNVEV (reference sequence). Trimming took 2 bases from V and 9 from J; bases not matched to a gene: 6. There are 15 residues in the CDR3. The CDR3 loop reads CASSLVRDRGAEQFF. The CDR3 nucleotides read TGTGCCAGCAGTTTAGTACGGGACAGGGGGGCTGAGCAGTTCTTC.

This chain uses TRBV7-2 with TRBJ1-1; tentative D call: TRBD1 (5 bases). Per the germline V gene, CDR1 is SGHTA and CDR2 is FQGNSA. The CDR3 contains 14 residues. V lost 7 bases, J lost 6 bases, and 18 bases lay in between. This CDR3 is CASNIDSFDAEAFF. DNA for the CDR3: TGTGCCAGCAACATCGACAGTTTCGACGCTGAAGCTTTCTTT.

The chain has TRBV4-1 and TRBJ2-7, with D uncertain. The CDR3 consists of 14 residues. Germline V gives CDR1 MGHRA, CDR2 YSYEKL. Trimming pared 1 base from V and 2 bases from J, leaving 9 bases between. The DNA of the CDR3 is TGCGCCAGCAGCCAAGGTGCGGAAACCTACGAGCAGTACTTC. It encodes CASSQGAETYEQYF.

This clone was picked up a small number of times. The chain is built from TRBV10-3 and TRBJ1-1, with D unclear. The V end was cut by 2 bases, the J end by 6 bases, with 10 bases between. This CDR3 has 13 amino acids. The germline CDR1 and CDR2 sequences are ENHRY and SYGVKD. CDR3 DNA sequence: TGTGCCATCAGTGAGCCCGGGGAATCTGAAGCTTTCTTT. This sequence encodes CAISEPGESEAFF.

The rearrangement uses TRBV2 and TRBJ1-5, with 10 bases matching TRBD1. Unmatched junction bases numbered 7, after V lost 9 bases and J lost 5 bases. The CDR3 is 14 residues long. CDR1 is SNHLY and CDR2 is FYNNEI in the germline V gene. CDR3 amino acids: CASYRDRGDQPQHF. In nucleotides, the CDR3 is TGTGCCAGTTACCGGGACAGGGGTGATCAGCCCCAGCATTTT.

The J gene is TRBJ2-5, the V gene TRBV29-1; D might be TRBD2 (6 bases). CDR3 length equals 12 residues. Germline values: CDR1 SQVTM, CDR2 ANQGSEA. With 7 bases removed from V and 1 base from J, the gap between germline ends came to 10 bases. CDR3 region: CSGSGPQETQYF. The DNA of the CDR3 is TGCAGCGGGAGCGGGCCCCAAGAGACCCAGTACTTC.

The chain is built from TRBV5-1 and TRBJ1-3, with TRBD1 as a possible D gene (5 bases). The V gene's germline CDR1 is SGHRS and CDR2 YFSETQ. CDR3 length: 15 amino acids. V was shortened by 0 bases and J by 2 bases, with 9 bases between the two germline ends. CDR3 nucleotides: TGCGCCAGCAGCTTGGCCCCGGACACTGGAAACACCATATATTTT. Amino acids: CASSLAPDTGNTIYF.

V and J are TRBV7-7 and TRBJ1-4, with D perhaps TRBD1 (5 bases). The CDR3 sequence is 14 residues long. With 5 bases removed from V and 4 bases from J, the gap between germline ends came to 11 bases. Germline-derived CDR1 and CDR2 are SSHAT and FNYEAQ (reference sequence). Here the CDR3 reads CASSPGPLNEKLFF. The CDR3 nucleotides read TGTGCCAGCAGCCCAGGGCCCCTTAATGAAAAACTGTTTTTT.

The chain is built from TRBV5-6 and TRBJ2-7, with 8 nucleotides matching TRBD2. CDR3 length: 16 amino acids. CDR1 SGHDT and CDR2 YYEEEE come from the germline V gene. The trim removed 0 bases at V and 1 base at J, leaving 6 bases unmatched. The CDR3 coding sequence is TGTGCCAGCAGCTTGGCAAAGAGCGGGGGATCCTACGAGCAGTACTTC. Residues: CASSLAKSGGSYEQYF.

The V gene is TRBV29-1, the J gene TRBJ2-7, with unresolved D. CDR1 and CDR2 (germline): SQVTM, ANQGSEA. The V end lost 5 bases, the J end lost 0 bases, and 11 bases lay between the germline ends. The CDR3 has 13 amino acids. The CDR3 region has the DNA TGCAGCGTTATTGGCGGTAGCTCCTACGAGCAGTACTTC. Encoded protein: CSVIGGSSYEQYF.

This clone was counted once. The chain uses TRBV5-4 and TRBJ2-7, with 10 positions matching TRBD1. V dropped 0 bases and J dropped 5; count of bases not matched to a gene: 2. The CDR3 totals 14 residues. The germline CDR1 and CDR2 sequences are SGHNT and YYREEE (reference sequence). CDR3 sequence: CASSLGDRGHEQYF. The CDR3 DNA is TGTGCCAGCAGCTTGGGGGACAGGGGACACGAGCAGTACTTC.

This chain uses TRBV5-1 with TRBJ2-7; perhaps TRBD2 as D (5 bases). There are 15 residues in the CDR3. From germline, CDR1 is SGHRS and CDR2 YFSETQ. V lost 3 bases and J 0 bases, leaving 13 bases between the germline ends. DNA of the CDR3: TGCGCCAGCAGCTCCACTGGACTGAGCTCCTACGAGCAGTACTTC. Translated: CASSSTGLSSYEQYF.